This T cell receptor beta chain was observed in a study of T cells after yellow fever vaccination (dated by TCRdb to between 2017 and 2020). About the study as a whole: The SMART-Seq v4 Ultra Low Input RNA kit was used to prepare libraries from fractions with low cell numbers. To follow T-cell clones before and after both primary and booster YFV17D yellow fever vaccination, bulk TCR alpha and beta repertoires underwent longitudinal sequencing. The cohort comprised two healthy male donors, one aged 18 to 29 and one aged 30 to 40 years. Blood samples were taken at several timepoints before and after primary and secondary immunization, and bulk PBMC replicates and cell subsets were isolated. Points the paper makes about the study in general: A small fraction of clonotypes showed up in both the CD4 and CD8 compartments, probably as a result of convergent recombination. Most clones expanded after primary vaccination (96% of CD4 and about 85% of CD8) were re-detected after the booster, suggesting that broad memory maintenance occurred. The study included only a couple of donors, which limits how far the findings can be generalized. Because abundant contaminating clonotypes from the bulk population could be contained in FACS-sorted repertoires, computational filtering was required. The secondary T-cell response was weaker than the primary response but faster, peaking on day 5 instead of day 15.

TCR cDNA was synthesized by 5'RACE template switching, through which a universal primer site and unique molecular identifiers were introduced. Priming for cDNA synthesis came from both the TCR alpha and TCR beta constant segments. Library amplification used two PCR steps, and the second PCR step added sample barcodes and sequencing adapters. Sequencing of the libraries was done on either Illumina HiSeq 2500 (2x100 bp) or NovaSeq (2x150 bp). On the authors' methods: Demultiplexing of reads and collapsing into UMI consensus sequences were performed with MIGEC, and V(D)J alignment was carried out with MiXCR. Vaccine-responding clonotypes were defined with edgeR using replicate PBMC samples, requiring FDR below 0.01 and a log2 fold change above 5 up to day 15. Bulk clonotypes were assigned CD4 or CD8 identity according to which sequenced CD4 or CD8 repertoire held them at higher abundance. TCRdb applied fastp at Q25 and MiXCR to the public reads, then kept only in-frame beta chains. CDR3 protein duplicates are merged, each entry listing the most common genes and DNA. TCRdb's processing, not the authors' own work, is the source of the V and J calls. In all, the sample holds 150,000 to 200,000 distinct CDR3 sequences, and more than 5.5% of those were seen once. Roughly 2.5% of the sample is taken by the ten largest.

From the cysteine through the phenylalanine, the CDR3 covers 11 amino acids. The retained sequence is limited to the CDR3, 33 bases, with the frame set at the first base. The germline ends are 5 bases apart after V is trimmed by 2 bases and J by 7 bases. Turning to this clonotype: No cognate antigen has been identified for it. Base qualities were left out, and no much larger clone turns up one base away.

The sample's treatment or condition label, decoded: live attenuated yellow fever vaccine strain. A standard Ficoll-Paque protocol was used to isolate PBMCs from peripheral blood. CD4 and CD8 T-cell fractions were isolated with Dynabeads CD4 and CD8 positive selection kits. TriZol was used to extract RNA from bulk PBMCs, CD4 and CD8 fractions, and dextramer-positive and dextramer-negative fractions. The chain links TRBV12-3 or TRBV12-4 with TRBJ1-2; a confident D gene designation cannot be given. The origin of this receptor is a man younger than 35 who received the YFV17D yellow fever vaccine. The source was CD4+ T cells sorted from PBMCs, collected around 5 days after the first yellow fever vaccination. The sequenced DNA is TGTGCCAGCAGTTTATCTTTTGGCTACACCTTC. It codes for CASSLSFGYTF.